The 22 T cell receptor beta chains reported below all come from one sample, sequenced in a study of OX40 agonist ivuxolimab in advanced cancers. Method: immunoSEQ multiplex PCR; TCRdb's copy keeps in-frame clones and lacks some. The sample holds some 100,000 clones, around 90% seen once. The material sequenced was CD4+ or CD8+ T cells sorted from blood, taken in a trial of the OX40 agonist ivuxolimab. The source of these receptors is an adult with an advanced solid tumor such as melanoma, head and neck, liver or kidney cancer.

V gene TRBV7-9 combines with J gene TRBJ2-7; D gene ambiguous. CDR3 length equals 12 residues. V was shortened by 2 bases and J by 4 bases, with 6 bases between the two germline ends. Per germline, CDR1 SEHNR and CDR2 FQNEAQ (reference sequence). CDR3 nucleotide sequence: TGTGCCAGCAGCTTACCTCCATACGAGCAGTACTTC. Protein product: CASSLPPYEQYF.

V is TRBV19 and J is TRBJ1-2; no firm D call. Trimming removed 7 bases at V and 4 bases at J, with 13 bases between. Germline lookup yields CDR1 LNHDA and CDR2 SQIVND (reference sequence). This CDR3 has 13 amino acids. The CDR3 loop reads CASKFTAGYGYTF. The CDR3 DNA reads TGTGCCAGTAAGTTCACAGCAGGCTATGGCTACACCTTC.

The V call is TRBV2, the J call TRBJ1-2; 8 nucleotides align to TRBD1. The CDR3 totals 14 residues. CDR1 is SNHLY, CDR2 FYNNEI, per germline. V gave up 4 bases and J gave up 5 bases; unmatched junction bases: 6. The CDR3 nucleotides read TGTGCCAGCAGTGTAATAGACAGGGGATATGGCTACACCTTC. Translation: CASSVIDRGYGYTF.

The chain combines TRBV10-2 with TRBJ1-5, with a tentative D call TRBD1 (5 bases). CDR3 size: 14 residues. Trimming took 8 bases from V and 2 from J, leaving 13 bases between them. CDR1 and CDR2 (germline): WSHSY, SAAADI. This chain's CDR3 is CASSDSSGNQPQHF. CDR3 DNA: TGCGCCAGCTCCGACAGTAGCGGCAATCAGCCCCAGCATTTT.

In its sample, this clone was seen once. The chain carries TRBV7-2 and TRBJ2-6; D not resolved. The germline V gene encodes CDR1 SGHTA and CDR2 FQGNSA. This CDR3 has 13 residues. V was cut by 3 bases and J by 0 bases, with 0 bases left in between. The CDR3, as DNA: TGTGCCAGCAGCTTCTCTGGGGCCAACGTCCTGACTTTC. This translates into CASSFSGANVLTF.

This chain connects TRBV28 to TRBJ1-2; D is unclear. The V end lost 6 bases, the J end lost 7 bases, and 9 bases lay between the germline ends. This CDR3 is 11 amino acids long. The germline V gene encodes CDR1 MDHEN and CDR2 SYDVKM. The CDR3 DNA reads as TGTGCCAGCAGCTCCTTCGGTGGCTACACCTTC. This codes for CASSSFGGYTF.

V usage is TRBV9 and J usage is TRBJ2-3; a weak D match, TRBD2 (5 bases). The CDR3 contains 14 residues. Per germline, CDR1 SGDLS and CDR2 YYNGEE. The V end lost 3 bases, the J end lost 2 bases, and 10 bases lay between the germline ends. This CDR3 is CASSGTRVTDTQYF. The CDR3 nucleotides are TGTGCCAGCAGCGGGACTCGGGTCACAGATACGCAGTATTTT.

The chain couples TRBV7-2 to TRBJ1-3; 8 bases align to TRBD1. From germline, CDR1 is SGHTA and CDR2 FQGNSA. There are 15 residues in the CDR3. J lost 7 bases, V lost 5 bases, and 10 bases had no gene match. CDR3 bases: TGTGCCAGCAGCCAAACAGGGGGATCACAGAACACCATATATTTT. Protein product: CASSQTGGSQNTIYF.

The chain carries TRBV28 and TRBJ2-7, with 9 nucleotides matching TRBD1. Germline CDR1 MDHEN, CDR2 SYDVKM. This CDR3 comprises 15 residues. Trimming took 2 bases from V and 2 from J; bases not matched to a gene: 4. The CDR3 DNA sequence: TGTGCCAGCAGTTTAAGGGACAGGGTAGCCTACGAGCAGTACTTC. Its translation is CASSLRDRVAYEQYF.

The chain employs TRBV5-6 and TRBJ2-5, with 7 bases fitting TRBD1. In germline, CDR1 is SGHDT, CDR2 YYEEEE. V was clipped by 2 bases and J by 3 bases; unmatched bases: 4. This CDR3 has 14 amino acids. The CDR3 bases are TGTGCCAGCAGCTTACAGGGGAATAAAGAGACCCAGTACTTC. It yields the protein CASSLQGNKETQYF.

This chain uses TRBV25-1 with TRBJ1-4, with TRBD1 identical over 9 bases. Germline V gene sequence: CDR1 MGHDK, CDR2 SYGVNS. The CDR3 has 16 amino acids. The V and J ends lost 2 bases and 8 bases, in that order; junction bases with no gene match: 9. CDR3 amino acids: CASSEKRGQGEEKLFF. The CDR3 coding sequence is TGTGCCAGCAGTGAAAAAAGGGGACAGGGAGAGGAAAAACTGTTTTTT.

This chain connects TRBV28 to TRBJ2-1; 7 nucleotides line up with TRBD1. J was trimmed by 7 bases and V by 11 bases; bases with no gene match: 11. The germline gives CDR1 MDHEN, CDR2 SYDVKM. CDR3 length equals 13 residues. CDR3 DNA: TGTGCCTCAGGAACAGGGGTCGAAAATGAGCAGTTCTTC. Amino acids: CASGTGVENEQFF.

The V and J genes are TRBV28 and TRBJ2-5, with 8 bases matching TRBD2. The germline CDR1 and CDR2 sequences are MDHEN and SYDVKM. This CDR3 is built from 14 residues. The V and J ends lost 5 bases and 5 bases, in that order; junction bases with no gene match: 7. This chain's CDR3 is CASSLSGGLETQYF. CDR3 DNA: TGTGCCAGCAGTCTGTCGGGGGGGCTGGAGACCCAGTACTTC.

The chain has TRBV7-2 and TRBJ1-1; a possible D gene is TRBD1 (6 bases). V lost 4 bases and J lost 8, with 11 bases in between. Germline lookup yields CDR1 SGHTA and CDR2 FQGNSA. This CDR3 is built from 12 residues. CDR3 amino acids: CASSSLDREAFF. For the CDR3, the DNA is TGTGCCAGCAGCTCTCTTGACAGGGAAGCTTTCTTT.

CDR3 sequence reads: CASSPLPGQEDSPLHF. CDR3 DNA sequence: TGTGCCAGCTCACCCCTGCCGGGACAGGAGGATTCACCCCTCCACTTT. The chain joins TRBV18 to TRBJ1-6, with TRBD1 identical over 8 bases. In germline, CDR1 is KGHSH, CDR2 LQKENI. This CDR3 is built from 16 residues. Trimming cost V 3 bases and J 8 bases; bases outside gene matches: 9.

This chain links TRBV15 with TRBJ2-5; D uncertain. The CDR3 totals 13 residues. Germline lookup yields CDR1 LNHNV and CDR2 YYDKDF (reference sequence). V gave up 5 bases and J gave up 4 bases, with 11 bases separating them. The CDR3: CATSQDPGETQYF. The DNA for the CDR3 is TGTGCCACCAGCCAAGACCCCGGAGAGACCCAGTACTTC.

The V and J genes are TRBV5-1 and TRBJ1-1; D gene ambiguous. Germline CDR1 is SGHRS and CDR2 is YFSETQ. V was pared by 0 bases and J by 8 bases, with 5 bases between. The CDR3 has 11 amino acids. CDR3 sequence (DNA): TGCGCCAGCAGCTTGGGCAGCGAAGCTTTCTTT. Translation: CASSLGSEAFF.

CDR3 sequence: CASSYRIETQYF. For the CDR3, the DNA is TGTGCCAGCAGTTACCGTATTGAGACCCAGTACTTC. This chain uses TRBV6-6 with TRBJ2-5; the D is unclear. Germline CDR1 reads MNHNY; CDR2 reads SVGAGI (reference sequence). With 2 bases removed from V and 5 bases from J, the gap between germline ends came to 6 bases. The CDR3 consists of 12 residues.

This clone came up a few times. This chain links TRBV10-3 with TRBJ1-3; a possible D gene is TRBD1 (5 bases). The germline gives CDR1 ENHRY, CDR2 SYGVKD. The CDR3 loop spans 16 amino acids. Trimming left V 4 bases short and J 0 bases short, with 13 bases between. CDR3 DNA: TGTGCCATCAGTGGGGTCAGGGACCACTCTGGAAACACCATATATTTT. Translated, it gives CAISGVRDHSGNTIYF.

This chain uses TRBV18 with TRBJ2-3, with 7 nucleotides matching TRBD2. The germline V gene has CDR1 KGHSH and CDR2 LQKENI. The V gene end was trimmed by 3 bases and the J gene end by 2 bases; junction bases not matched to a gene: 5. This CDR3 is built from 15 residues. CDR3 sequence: CASSPSLADTDTQYF. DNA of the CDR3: TGTGCCAGCTCACCTAGCCTAGCGGACACAGATACGCAGTATTTT.

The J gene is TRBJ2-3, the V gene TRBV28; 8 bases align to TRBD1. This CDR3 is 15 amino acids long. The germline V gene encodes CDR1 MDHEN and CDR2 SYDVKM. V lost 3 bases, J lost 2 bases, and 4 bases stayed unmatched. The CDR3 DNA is TGTGCCAGCAGTTTGAGGGACAGGTACACAGATACGCAGTATTTT. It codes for CASSLRDRYTDTQYF.

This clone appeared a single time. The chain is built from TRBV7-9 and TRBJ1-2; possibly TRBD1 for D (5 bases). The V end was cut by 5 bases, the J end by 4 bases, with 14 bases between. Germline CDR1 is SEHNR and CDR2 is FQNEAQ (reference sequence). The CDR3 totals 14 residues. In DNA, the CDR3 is TGTGCCAGCAGCCTAAGCAGGGCCCTCTATGGCTACACCTTC. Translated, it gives CASSLSRALYGYTF.